This entry features one T cell receptor (beta chain) sequence. This clonotype was found a few times. It has no known antigen specificity. Base qualities are not provided; no much larger clone lies one nucleotide away. Donors were a few dozen systemically healthy Caucasian individuals from Russia aged 6 to 90 years. Approximately 11 milliliters of peripheral blood were drawn from each donor into EDTA-treated Vacutainer tubes. Ficoll-Paque density-gradient centrifugation was used to isolate PBMCs, with at least 6.5 million obtained per sample. Total RNA was extracted from PBMCs with Trizol reagent, with at least 5.5 micrograms obtained per sample. Naive CD45RAhigh/CD27high T cell percentages were measured by flow cytometry on a PBMC aliquot from every donor. The data were obtained in a study of blood T cells in healthy people across ages (dated by TCRdb to the mid-2010s). With regard to the full study: In model experiments, roughly one uniquely barcoded TCR beta cDNA molecule per two T cells was captured by template switching. Two additional independent replicas of 1 million unique cDNA reads from the same blood draw were analyzed for two donors (one aged 18 to 30 and one aged 80 or older). The study measured age-related changes in TCR beta repertoire diversity using deep sequencing normalized with unique cDNA molecular identifiers. Four age groups were formed from the donors: young (average roughly 15 years), middle-aged (approximately 40), aged (about 62) and long-lived (less than 85). To avoid experimental bias, donors of different ages were distributed randomly across sequencing lanes. The research as a whole found: Estimates of total diversity based on one million sequenced T cells were regarded as lower bounds and as underestimates. Observed TCR beta diversity per million T cells fell roughly linearly with age, and a significant reduction was already apparent by age approximately 40. Compared with the aged group, the long-lived group had more naive CD4+ T cells, fewer expanded clones and increased TCR diversity, a pattern suggesting age selection. Since profiling was done on bulk unsorted PBMCs, naive and antigen-experienced compartments could not be conclusively compared. There was a strong correlation between observed TCR beta diversity and the percentage of naive T cells measured by flow cytometry. The CMV infection status of donors was not known, potentially confounding age-related changes in expanded clonotypes.

The germline V gene (reference sequence) sets CDR1 to MNHEY and CDR2 to SMNVEV. CDR3 length: 15 amino acids, cysteine to phenylalanine. Kept here is only the CDR3 DNA, which spans 45 bases and is read in frame from base 1. At the junction V is shortened by 5 bases and J by 4 bases; bases outside the gene matches: 6. Library method: 5' RACE. Sequencing was performed on an Illumina HiSeq 2500. A second about 7 to 11 cycle PCR used a sample-barcoded 5' primer and a J-beta primer mix. A unique molecular identifier was introduced onto each TCR beta cDNA molecule by a template-switch 5' adaptor carrying 12 random nucleotides. Each sample yielded at least 2.5 million CDR3-containing paired-end reads. The Mint cDNA synthesis kit, primed by a TRBC-specific oligonucleotide, was used to synthesize first-strand cDNA from all RNA. All cDNA was treated with uracil-DNA glycosylase and then went through a first 18-cycle PCR with the universal primers M1SS and BC2_uni_R. Per the authors' processing: For normalization, 1 million high-quality reads, each with a distinct molecular identifier, were randomly selected from each sample. Instead of being binned into consensus sequences, reads that shared molecular identifiers were thrown out. MiTCR, set to a Q25 quality threshold and the strictest error-elimination algorithm, was used for CDR3 identification, clonotype clustering and error correction. Lower-bound total TCR beta diversity was estimated with a nonparametric unseen species model using Euler transformation. TCRdb ran its own pipeline on the public reads, namely fastp trimming at Q25 and MiXCR clone calling, and kept in-frame beta chains. A single entry per CDR3 protein holds the most common genes and DNA from its merged rows. TCRdb's processing, not the authors' own work, is the source of the V and J calls. Recorded for this sample are about 1.6 million distinct CDR3 sequences; about 35% of them occurred a single time. About 11% of the sample is held by the ten biggest clonotypes.

Sample: blood. The source of this sequence is a woman aged 30 to 39 in good health. This receptor chain uses TRBV27 and TRBJ2-1, and 9 junction bases match TRBD2. The DNA sequence is TGTGCCAGCAGTCGTCGGACTAGCGTATACAATGAGCAGTTCTTC. Translated, this gives CASSRRTSVYNEQFF.